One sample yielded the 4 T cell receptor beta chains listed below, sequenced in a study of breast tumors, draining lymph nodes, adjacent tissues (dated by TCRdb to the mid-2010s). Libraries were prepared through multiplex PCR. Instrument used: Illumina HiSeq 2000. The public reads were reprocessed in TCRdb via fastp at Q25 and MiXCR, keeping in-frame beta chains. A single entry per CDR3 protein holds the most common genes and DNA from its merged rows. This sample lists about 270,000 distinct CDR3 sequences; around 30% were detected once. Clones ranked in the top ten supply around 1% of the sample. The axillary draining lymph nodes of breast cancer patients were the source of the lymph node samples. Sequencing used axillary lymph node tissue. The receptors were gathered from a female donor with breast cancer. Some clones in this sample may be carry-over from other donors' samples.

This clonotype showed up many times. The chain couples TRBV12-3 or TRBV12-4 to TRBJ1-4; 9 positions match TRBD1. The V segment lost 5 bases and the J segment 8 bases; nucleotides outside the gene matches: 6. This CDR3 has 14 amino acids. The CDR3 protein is CASSGTGLGEKLFF. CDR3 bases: TGTGCCAGCAGTGGGACAGGGTTGGGCGAAAAACTGTTTTTT.

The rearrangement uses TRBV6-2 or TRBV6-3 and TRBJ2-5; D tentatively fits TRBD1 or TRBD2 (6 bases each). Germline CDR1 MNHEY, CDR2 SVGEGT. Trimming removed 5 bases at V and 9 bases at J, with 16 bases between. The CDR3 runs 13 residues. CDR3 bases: TGTGCCAGCAGTCAAAGGGGGGCCAGGGCCCAGTACTTC. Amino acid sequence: CASSQRGARAQYF.

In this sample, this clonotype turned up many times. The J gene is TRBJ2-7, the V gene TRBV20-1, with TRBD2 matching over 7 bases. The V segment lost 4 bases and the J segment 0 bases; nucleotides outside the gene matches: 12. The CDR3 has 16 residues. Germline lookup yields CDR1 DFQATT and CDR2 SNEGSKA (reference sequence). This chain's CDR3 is CSANPLAGKSSYEQYF. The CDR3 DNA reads TGCAGTGCTAACCCCTTAGCGGGCAAAAGCTCCTACGAGCAGTACTTC.

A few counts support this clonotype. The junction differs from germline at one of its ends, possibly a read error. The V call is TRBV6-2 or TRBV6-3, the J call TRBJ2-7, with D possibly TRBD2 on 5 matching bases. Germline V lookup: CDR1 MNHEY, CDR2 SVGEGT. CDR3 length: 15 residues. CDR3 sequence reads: CASSHSAGQSYEQYF. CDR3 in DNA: TGTGCCAGCAGTCACTCGGCGGGCCAGTCCTACGAGCAGTACTTC.